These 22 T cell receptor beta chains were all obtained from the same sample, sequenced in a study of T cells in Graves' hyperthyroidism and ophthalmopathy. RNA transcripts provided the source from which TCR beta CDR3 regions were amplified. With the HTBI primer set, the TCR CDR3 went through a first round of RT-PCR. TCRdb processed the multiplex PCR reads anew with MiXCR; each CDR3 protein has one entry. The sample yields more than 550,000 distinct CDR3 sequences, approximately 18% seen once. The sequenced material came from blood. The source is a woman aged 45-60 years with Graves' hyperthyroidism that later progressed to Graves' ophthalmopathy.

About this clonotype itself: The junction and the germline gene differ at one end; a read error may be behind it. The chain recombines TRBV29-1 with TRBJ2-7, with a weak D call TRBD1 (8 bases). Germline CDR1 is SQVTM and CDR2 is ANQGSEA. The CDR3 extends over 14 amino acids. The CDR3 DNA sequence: TGCAGCGTTGAAGTACAGGGGGGGACCTACAAGCAGTACTTC. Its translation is CSVEVQGGTYKQYF.

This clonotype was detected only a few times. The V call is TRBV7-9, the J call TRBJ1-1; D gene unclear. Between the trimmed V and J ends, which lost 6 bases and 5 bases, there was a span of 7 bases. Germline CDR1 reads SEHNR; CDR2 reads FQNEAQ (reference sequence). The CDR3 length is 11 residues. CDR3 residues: CASRAGTEAFF. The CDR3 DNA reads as TGTGCCAGCAGGGCGGGGACTGAAGCTTTCTTT.

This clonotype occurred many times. The DNA of the CDR3 is TGTGCCAGCAGCTTAGCTCTAGGCAGGGCTGGAAACACCATATATTTT. Amino acid sequence: CASSLALGRAGNTIYF. The rearrangement uses TRBV7-8 and TRBJ1-3; possibly TRBD1 for D (5 bases). The CDR3 runs to 16 residues. The germline CDR1 and CDR2 sequences are SGHVS and FQNEAQ. V gave up 0 bases and J gave up 2 bases, with 11 bases separating them. Full variable domain (missing parts from reference TRBV7-8 and TRBJ1-3): GAGVSQSPRYKVAKRGQDVALRCDPISGHVSLFWYQQALGQGPEFLTYFQNEAQLDKSGLPSDRFFAERPEGSVSTLKIQRTQQEDSAVYLCASSLALGRAGNTIYFGEGSWLTVV.

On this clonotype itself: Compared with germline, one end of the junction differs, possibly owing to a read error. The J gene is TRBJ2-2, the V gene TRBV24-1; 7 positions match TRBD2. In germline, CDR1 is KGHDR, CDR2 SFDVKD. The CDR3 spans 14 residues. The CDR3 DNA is TGTGCCACCAGTCTCGGGGGGAACGCCGGGGAGCTGTTTTTT. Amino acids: CATSLGGNAGELFF.

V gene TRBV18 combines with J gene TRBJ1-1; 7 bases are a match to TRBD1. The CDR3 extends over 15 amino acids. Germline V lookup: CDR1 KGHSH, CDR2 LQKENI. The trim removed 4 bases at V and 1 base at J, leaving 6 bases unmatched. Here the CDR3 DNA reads TGTGCCAGCTCACACCCGGGACAGCAGAACACTGAAGCTTTCTTT. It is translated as CASSHPGQQNTEAFF.

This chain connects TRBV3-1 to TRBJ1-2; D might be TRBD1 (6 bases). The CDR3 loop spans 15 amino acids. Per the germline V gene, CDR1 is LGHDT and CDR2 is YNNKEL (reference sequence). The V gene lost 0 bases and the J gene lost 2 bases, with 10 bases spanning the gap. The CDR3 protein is CASSQETGTNYGYTF. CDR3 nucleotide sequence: TGTGCCAGCAGCCAAGAGACCGGGACAAACTATGGCTACACCTTC.

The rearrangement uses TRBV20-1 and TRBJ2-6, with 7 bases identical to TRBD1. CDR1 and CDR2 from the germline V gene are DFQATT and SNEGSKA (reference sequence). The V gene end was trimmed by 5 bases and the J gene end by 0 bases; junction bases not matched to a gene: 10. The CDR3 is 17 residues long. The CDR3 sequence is CSALLDRDPSGANVLTF. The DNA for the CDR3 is TGCAGTGCTCTACTTGACAGGGACCCCTCTGGGGCCAACGTCCTGACTTTC.

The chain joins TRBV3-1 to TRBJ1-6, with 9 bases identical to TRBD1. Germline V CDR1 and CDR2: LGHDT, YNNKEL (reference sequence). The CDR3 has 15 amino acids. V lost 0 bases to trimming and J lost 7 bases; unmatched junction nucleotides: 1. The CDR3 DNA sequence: TGTGCCAGCAGCCAAGAGACAGGGGGGAATTCACCCCTCCACTTT. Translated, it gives CASSQETGGNSPLHF.

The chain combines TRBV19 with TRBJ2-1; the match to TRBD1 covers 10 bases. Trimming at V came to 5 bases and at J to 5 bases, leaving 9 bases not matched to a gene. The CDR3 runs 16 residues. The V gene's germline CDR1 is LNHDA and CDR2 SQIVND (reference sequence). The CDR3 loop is CASSSPGQGDNNEQFF. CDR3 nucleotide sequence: TGTGCCAGTAGTTCACCCGGACAGGGGGATAACAATGAGCAGTTCTTC.

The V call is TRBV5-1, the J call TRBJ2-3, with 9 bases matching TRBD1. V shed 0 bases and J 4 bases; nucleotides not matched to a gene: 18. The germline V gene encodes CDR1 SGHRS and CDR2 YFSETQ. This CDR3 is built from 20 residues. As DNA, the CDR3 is TGCGCCAGCAGCTTGGTACCTACCGGCGTCGGGACAGGGTTAGCAGATACGCAGTATTTT. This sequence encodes CASSLVPTGVGTGLADTQYF.

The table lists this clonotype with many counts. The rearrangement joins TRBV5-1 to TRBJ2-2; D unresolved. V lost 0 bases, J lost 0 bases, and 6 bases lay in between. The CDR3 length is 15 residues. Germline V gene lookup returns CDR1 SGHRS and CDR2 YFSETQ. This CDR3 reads CASSLVVANTGELFF. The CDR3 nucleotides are TGCGCCAGCAGCTTGGTTGTAGCGAACACCGGGGAGCTGTTTTTT.

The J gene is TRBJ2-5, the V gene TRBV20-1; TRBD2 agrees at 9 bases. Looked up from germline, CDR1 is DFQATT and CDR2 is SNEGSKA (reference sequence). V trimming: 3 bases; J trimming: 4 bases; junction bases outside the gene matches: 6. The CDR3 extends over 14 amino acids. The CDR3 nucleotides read TGCAGTGCTAGGAAGATAGCGGGGGCAGAGACCCAGTACTTC. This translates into CSARKIAGAETQYF.

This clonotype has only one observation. The CDR3 loop reads CASSQIAGGRSNEQFF. The DNA for the CDR3 is TGTGCCAGCAGCCAAATAGCGGGGGGGCGTTCCAATGAGCAGTTCTTC. The chain couples TRBV7-6 to TRBJ2-1; 11 positions agree with TRBD2. This CDR3 contains 16 residues. Germline CDR1 reads SGHVS; CDR2 reads FNYEAQ. The junction had 9 bases not matched to a gene; V was cut back by 5 bases and J by 6 bases.

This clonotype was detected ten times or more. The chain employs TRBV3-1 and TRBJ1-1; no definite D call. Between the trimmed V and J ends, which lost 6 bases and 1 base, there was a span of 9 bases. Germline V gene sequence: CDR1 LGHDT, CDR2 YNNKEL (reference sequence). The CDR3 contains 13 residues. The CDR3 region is CASRLGANTEAFF. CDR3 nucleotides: TGTGCCAGCAGATTAGGAGCGAACACTGAAGCTTTCTTT. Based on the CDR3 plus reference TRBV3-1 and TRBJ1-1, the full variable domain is DTAVSQTPKYLVTQMGNDKSIKCEQNLGHDTMYWYKQDSKKFLKIMFSYNNKELIINETVPNRFSPKSPDKAHLNLHINSLELGDSAVYFCASRLGANTEAFFGQGTRLTVV.

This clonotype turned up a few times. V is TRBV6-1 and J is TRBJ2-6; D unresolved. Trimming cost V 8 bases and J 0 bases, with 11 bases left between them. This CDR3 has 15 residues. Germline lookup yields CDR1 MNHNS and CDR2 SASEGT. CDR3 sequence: CASFKGGSGANVLTF. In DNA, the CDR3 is TGTGCCAGCTTTAAAGGTGGCTCTGGGGCCAACGTCCTGACTTTC.

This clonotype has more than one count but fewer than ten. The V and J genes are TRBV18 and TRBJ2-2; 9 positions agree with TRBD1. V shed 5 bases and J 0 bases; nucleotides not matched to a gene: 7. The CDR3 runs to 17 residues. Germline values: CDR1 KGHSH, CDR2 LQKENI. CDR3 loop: CASSSQGAPPNTGELFF. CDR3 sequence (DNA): TGTGCCAGCTCATCACAGGGGGCGCCGCCGAACACCGGGGAGCTGTTTTTT.

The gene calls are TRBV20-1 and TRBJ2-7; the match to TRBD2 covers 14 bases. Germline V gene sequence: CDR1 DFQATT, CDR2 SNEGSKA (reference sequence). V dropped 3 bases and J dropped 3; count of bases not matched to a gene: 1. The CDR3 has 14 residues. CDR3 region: CSASGTSGGYEQYF. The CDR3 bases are TGCAGTGCTAGCGGGACTAGCGGGGGCTACGAGCAGTACTTC.

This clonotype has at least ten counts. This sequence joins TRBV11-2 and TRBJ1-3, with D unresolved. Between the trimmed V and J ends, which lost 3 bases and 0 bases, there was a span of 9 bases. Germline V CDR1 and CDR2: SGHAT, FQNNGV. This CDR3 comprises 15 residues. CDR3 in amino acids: CASSFLADSGNTIYF. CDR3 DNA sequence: TGTGCCAGCAGCTTCTTGGCAGACTCTGGAAACACCATATATTTT.

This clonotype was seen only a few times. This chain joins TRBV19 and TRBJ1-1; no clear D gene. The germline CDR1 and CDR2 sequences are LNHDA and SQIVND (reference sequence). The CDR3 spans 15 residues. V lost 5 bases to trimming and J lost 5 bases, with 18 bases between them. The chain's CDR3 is CASSPTEKLGTEAFF. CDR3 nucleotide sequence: TGTGCCAGTAGTCCGACGGAAAAGTTGGGGACTGAAGCTTTCTTT.

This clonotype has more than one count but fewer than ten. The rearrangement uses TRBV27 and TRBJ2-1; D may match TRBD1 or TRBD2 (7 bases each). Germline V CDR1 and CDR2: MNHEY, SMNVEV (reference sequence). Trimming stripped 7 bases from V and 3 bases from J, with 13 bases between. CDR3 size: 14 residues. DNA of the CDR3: TGTGCCAGCACCCCCAGGGGGGGCTACAATGAGCAGTTCTTC. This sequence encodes CASTPRGGYNEQFF.

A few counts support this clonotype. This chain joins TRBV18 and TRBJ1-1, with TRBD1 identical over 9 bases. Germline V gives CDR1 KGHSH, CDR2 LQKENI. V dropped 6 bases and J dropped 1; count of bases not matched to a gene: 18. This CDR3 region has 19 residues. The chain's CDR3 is CASSPISPGQGPSNTEAFF. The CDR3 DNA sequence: TGTGCCAGCTCTCCAATCAGCCCGGGACAGGGACCGTCGAACACTGAAGCTTTCTTT.

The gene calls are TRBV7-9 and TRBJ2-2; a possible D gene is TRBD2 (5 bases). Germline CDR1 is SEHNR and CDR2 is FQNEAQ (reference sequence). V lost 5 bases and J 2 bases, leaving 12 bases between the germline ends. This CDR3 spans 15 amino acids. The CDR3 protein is CASSHGGQNTGELFF. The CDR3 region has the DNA TGTGCCAGCAGCCACGGCGGGCAAAACACCGGGGAGCTGTTTTTT.